This T cell receptor beta chain was retrieved from a study of glioma-infiltrating T cells after dendritic cell vaccination. Time point given: after dendritic cell vaccination, including at tumor progression/relapse. Clones were read by immunoSEQ multiplex PCR, and TCRdb kept only the in-frame ones, dropping some. The sample lists approximately 85,000 clones, 85% occurring once. Germline V lookup: CDR1 MNHEY, CDR2 SVGAGI. Trimming took 5 bases from V and 9 from J; bases not matched to a gene: 7. This CDR3 is 14 amino acids long. Specimen: blood, collected after dendritic cell vaccination. V gene TRBV6-5 combines with J gene TRBJ1-6, with 7 positions matching TRBD1. This clonotype was obtained from a human donor with glioblastoma. The CDR3 reads CASSTGDGSSPLHF. CDR3 sequence (DNA): TGTGCCAGCAGTACAGGGGATGGGAGTTCACCCCTCCACTTT.